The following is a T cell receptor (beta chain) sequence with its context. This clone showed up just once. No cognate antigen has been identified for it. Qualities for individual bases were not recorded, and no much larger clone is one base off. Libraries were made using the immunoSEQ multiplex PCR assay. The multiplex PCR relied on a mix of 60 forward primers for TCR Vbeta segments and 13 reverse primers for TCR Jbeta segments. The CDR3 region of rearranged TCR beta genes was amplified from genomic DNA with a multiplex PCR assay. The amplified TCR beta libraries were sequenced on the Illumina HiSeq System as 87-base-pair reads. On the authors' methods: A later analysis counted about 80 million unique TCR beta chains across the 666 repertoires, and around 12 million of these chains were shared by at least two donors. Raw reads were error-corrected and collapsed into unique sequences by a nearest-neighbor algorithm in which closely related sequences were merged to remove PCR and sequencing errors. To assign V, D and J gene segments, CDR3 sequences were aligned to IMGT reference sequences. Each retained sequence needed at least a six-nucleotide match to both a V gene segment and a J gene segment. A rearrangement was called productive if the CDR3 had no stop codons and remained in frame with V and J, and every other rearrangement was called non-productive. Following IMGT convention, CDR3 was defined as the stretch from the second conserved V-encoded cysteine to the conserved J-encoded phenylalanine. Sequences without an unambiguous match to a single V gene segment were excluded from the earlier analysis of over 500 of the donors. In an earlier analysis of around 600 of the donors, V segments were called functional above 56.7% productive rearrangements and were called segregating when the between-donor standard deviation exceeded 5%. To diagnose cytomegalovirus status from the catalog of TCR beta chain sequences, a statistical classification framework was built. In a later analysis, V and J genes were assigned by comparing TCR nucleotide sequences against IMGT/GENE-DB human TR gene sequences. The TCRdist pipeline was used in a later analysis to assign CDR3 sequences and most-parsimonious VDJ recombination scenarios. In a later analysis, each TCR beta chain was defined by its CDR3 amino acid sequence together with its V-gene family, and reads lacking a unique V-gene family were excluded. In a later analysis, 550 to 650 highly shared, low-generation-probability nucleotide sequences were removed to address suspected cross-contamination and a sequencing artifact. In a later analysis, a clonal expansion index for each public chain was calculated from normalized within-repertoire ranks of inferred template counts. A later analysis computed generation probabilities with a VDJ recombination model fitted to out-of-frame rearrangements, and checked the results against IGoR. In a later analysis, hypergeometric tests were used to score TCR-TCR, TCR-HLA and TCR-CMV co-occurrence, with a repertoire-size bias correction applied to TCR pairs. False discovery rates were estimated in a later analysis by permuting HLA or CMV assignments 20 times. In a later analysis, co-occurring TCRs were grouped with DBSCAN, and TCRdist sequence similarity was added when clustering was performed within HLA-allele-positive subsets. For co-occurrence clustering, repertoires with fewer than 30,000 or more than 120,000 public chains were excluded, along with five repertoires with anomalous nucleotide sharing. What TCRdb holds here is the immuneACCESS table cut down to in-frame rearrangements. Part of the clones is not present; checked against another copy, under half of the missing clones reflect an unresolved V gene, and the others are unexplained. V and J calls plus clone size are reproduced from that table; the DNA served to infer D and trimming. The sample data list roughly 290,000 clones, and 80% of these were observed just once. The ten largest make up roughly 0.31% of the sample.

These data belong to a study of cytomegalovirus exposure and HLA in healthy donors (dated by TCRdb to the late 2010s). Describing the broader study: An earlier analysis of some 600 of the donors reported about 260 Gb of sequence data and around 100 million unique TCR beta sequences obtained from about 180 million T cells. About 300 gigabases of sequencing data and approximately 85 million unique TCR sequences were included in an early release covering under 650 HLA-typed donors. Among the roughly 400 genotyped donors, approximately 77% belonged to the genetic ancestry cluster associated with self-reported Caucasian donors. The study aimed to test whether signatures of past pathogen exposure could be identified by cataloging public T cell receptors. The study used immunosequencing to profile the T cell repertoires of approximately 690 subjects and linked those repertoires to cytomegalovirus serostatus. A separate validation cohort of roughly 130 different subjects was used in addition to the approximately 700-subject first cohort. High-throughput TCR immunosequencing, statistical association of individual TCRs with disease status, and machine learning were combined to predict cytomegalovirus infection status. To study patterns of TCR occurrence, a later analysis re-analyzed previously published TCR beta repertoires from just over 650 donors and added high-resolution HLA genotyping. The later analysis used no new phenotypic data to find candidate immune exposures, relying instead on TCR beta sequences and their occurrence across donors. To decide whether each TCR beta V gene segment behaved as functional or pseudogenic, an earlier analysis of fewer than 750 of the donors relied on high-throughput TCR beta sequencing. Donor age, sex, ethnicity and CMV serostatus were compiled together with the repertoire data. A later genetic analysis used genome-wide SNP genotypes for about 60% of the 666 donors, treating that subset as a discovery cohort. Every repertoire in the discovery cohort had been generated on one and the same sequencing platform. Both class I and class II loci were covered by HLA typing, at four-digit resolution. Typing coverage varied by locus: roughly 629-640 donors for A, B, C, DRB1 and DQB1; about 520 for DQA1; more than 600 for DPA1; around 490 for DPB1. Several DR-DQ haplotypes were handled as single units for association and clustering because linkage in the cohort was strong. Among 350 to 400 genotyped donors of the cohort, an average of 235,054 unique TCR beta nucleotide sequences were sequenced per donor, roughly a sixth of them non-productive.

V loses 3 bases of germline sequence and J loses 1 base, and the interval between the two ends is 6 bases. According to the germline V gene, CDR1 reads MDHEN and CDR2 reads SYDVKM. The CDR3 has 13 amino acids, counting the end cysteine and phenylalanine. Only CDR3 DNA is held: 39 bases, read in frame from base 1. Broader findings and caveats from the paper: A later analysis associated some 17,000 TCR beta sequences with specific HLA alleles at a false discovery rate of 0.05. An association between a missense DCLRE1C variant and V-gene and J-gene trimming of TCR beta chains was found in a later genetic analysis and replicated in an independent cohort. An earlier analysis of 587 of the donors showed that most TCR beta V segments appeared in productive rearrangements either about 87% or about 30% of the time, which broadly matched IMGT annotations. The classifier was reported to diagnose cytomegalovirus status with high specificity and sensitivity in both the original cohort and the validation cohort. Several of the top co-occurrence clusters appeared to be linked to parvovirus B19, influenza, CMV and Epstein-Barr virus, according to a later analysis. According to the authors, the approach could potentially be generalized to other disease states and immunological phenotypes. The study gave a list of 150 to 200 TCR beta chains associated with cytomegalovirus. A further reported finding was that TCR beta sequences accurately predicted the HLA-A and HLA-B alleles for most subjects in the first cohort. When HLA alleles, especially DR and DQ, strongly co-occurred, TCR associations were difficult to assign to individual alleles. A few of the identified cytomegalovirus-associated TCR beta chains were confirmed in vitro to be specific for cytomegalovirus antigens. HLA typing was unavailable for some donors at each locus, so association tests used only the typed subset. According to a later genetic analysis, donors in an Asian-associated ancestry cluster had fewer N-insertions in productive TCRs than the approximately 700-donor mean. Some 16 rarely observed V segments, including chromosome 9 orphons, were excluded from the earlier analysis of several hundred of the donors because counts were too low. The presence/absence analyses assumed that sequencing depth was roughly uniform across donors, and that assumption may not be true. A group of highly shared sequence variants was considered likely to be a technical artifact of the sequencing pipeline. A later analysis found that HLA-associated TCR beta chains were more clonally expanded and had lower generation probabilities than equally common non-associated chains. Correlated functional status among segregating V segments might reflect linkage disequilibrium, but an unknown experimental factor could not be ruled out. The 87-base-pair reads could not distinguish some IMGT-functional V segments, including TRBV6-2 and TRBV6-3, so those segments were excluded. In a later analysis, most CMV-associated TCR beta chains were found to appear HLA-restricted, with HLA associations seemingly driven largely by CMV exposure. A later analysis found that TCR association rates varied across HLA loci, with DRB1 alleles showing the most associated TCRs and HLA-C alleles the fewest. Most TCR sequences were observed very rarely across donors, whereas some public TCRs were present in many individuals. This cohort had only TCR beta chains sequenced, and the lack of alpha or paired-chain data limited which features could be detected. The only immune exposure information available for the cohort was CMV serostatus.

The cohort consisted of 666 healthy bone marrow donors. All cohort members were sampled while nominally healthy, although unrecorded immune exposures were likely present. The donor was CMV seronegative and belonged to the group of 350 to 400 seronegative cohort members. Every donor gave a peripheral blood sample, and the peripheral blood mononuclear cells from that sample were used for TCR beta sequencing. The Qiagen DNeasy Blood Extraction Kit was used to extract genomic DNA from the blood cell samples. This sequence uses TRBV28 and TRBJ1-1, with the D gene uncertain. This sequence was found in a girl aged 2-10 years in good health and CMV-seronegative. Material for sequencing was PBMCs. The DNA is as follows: TGTGCCAGCAGTTTGGCCGAGAACACTGAAGCTTTCTTT. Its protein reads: CASSLAENTEAFF.